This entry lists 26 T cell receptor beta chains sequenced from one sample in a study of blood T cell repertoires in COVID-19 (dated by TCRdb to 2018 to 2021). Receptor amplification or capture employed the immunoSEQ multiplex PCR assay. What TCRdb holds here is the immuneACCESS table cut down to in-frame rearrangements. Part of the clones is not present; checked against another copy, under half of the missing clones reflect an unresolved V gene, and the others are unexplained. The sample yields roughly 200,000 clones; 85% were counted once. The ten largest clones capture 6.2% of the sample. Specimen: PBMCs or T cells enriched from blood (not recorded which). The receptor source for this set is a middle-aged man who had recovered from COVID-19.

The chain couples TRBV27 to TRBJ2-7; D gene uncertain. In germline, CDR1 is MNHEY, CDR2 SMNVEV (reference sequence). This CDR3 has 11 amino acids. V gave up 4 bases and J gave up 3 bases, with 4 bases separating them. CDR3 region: CASSSGYEQYF. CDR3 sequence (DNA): TGTGCCAGCAGTTCAGGCTACGAGCAGTACTTC.

The CDR3: CASSGHRGQSYEQYF. The CDR3 coding sequence is TGTGCCAGCAGCGGACACAGGGGGCAATCCTACGAGCAGTACTTC. The genes are TRBV7-2 and TRBJ2-7; 9 bases align to TRBD1. This CDR3 is 15 amino acids long. Germline trimming cut 5 bases from V and 1 base from J; bases unmatched to any gene: 6. Germline V gives CDR1 SGHTA, CDR2 FQGNSA.

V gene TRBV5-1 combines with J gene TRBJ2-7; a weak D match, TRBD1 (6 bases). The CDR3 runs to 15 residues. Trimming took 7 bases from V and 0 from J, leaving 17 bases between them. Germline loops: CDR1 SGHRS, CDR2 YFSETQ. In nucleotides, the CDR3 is TGCGCCAGCGGCCAGGGGAGTCGTGCCTCCTACGAGCAGTACTTC. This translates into CASGQGSRASYEQYF.

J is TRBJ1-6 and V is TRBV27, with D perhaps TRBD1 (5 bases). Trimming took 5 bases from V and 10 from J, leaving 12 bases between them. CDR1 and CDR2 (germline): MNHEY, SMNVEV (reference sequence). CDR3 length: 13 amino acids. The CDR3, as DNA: TGTGCCAGCAGTCCCCAGGGTGGCTCACCCCTCCACTTT. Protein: CASSPQGGSPLHF.

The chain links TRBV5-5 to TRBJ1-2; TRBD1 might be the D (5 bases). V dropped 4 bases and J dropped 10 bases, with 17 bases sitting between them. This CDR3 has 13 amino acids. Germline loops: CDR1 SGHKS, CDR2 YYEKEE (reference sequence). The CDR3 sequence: CASSRRQQWIYTF. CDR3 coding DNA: TGTGCCAGCAGCCGAAGACAGCAATGGATCTACACCTTC. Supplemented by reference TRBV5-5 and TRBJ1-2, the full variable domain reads DAGVTQSPTHLIKTRGQQVTLRCSPISGHKSVSWYQQVLGQGPQFIFQYYEKEERGRGNFPDRFSARQFPNYSSELNVNALLLGDSALYLCASSRRQQWIYTFGSGTRLTVV.

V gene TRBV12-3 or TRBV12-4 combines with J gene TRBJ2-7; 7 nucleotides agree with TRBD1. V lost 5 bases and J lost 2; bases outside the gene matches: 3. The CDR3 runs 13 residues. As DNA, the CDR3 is TGTGCCAGCAGTCTTGACAGGGCCTACGAGCAGTACTTC. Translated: CASSLDRAYEQYF.

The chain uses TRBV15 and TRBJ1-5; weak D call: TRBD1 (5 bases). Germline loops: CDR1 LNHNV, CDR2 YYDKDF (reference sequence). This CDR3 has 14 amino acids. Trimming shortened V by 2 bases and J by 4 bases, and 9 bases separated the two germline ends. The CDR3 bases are TGTGCCACCAGCAGAAATCAGGGAAATCAGCCCCAGCATTTT. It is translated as CATSRNQGNQPQHF.

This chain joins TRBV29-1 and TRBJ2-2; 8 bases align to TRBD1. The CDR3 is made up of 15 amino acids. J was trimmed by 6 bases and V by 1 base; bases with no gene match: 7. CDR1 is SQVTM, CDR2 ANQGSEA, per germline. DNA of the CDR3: TGCAGCGTTGAAGCCGACAGGGGTGGGGCCGGGGAGCTGTTTTTT. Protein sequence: CSVEADRGGAGELFF.

Here the CDR3 reads CASSSYTDTQYF. The CDR3 DNA reads TGTGCCAGCAGCTCCTACACAGATACGCAGTATTTT. The chain uses TRBV7-9 and TRBJ2-3; no clear D. V dropped 4 bases and J dropped 2 bases, with 4 bases sitting between them. Germline CDR1 is SEHNR and CDR2 is FQNEAQ (reference sequence). CDR3 length: 12 residues. Together with reference TRBV7-9 and TRBJ2-3, the CDR3 gives the full variable domain: DTGVSQNPRHKITKRGQNVTFRCDPISEHNRLYWYRQTLGQGPEFLTYFQNEAQLEKSRLLSDRFSAERPKGSFSTLEIQRTEQGDSAMYLCASSSYTDTQYFGPGTRLTVL.

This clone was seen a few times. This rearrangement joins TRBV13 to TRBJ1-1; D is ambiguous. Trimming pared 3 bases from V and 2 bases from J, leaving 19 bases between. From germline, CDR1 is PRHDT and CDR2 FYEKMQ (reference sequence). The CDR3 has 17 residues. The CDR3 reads CASSFSPPLEGNTEAFF. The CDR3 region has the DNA TGTGCCAGCAGCTTTTCCCCCCCGTTGGAGGGAAACACTGAAGCTTTCTTT.

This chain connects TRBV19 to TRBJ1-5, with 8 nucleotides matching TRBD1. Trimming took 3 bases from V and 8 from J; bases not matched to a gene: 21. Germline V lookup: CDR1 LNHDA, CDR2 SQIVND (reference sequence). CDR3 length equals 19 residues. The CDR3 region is CASSMDSRQGNRAYEPQHF. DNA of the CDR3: TGTGCCAGTAGTATGGACTCCCGACAGGGGAACCGAGCTTACGAGCCCCAGCATTTT.

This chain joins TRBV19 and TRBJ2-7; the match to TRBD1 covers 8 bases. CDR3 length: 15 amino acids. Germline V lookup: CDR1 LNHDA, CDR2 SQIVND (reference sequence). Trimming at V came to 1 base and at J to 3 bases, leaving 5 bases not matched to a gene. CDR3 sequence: CASSIVDRGGYEQYF. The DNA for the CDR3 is TGTGCCAGTAGTATAGTCGACAGGGGTGGCTACGAGCAGTACTTC.

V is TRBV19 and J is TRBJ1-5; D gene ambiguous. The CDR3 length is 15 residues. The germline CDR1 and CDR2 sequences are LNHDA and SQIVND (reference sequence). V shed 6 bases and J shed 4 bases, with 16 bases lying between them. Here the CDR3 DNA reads TGTGCCAGTAGACGCTCCGGGGAGTTGAATCAGCCCCAGCATTTT. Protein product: CASRRSGELNQPQHF.

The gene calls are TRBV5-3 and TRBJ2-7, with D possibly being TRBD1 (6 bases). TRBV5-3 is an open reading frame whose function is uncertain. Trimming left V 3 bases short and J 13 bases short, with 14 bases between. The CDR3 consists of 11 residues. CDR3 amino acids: CARSSRAGEYF. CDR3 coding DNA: TGTGCCAGAAGCTCCCGGGCAGGGGAATACTTC.

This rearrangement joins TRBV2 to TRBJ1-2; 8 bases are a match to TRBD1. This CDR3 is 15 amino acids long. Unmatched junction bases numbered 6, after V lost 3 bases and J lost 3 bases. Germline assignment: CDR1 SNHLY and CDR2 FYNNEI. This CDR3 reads CASSDQDRAYYGYTF. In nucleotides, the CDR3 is TGTGCCAGCAGTGACCAGGACAGGGCTTACTATGGCTACACCTTC. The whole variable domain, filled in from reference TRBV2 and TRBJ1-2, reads EPEVTQTPSHQVTQMGQEVILRCVPISNHLYFYWYRQILGQKVEFLVSFYNNEISEKSEIFDDQFSVERPDGSNFTLKIRSTKLEDSAMYFCASSDQDRAYYGYTFGSGTRLTVV.

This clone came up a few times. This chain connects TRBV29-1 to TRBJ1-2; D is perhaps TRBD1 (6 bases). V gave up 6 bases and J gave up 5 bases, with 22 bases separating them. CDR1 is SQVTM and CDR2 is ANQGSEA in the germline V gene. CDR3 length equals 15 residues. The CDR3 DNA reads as TGCAGCGTCCCCTCACCGGGGGAGGGGGGGTATGGCTACACCTTC. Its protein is CSVPSPGEGGYGYTF.

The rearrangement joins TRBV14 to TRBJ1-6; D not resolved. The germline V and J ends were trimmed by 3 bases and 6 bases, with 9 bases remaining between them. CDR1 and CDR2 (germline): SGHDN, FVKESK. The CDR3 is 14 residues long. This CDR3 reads CASSQAGVNSPLHF. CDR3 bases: TGTGCCAGCAGCCAGGCAGGCGTTAATTCACCCCTCCACTTT. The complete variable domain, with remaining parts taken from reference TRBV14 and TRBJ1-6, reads EAGVTQFPSHSVIEKGQTVTLRCDPISGHDNLYWYRRVMGKEIKFLLHFVKESKQDESGMPNNRFLAERTGGTYSTLKVQPAELEDSGVYFCASSQAGVNSPLHFGNGTRLTVT.

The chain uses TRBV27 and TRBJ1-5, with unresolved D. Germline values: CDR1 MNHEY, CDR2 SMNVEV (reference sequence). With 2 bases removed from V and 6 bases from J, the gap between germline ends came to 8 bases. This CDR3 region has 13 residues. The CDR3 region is CASSLGRFQPQHF. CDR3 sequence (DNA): TGTGCCAGCAGTTTAGGGAGGTTTCAGCCCCAGCATTTT.

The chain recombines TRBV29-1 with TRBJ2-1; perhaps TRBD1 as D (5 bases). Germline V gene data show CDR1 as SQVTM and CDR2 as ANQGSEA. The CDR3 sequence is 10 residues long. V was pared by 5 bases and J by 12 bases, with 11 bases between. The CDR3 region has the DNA TGCAGCGTTAACTACCAGGGGCAGTTCTTC. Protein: CSVNYQGQFF.

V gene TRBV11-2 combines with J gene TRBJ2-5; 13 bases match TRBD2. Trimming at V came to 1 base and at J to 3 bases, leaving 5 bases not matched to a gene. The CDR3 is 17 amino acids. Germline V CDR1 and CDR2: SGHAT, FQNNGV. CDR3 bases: TGTGCCAGCAGCTTAGGGACTAGCGGGGGCGGAGAAGAGACCCAGTACTTC. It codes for CASSLGTSGGGEETQYF.

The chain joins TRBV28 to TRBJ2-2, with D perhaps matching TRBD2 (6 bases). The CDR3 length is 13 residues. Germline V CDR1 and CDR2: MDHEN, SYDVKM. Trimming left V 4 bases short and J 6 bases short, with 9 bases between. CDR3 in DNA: TGTGCCAGCAGTTATACGGGAGCCGGGGAGCTGTTTTTT. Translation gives CASSYTGAGELFF.

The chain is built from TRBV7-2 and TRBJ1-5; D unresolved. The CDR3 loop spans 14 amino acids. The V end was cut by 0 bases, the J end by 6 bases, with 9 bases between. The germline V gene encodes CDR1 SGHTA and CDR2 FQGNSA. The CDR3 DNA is TGTGCCAGCAGCTTAGCGATTATCGGTCAGCCCCAGCATTTT. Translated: CASSLAIIGQPQHF.

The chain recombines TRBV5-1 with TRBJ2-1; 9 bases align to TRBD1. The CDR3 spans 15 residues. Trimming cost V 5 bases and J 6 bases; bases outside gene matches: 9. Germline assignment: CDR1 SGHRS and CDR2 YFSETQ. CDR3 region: CASSTGTGTLNEQFF. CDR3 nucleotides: TGCGCCAGCAGTACTGGGACAGGGACGCTCAATGAGCAGTTCTTC.

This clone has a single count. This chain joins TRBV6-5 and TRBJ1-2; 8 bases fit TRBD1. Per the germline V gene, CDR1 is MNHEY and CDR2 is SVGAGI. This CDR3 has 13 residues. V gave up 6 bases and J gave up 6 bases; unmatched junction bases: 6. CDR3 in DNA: TGTGCCAGCAGAAAACAGGGGGGGCATGGCTACACCTTC. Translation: CASRKQGGHGYTF.

CDR3 coding DNA: TGTGCCAGCACCTCGGACACCGACTATGGCTACACCTTC. Protein product: CASTSDTDYGYTF. The chain combines TRBV28 with TRBJ1-2, with D tentatively TRBD1 (5 bases). Germline CDR1 MDHEN, CDR2 SYDVKM. Trimming left V 7 bases short and J 3 bases short, with 12 bases between. The CDR3 covers 13 residues.

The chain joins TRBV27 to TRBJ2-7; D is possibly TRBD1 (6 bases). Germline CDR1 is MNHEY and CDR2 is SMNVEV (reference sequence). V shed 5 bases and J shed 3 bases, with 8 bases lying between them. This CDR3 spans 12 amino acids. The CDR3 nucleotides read TGTGCCAGCAGTCCGACAGGCTACGAGCAGTACTTC. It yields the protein CASSPTGYEQYF.